The 26 T cell receptor beta chains below come from one sample, sequenced in a study of blood T cell repertoires in COVID-19. The repertoire was sequenced with immunoSEQ multiplex PCR; TCRdb's copy has only in-frame clones and lacks some. The sample includes more than 130,000 clones, about 86% of them seen just once. Sequencing was performed on peripheral blood. All receptors derive from a middle-aged woman with acute or convalescent COVID-19.

The chain has TRBV5-1 and TRBJ2-3, with 7 positions matching TRBD2. Germline CDR1 reads SGHRS; CDR2 reads YFSETQ. The CDR3 sequence is 15 residues long. Trimming cost V 0 bases and J 7 bases; bases outside gene matches: 8. The CDR3 sequence is CASSLEGGSGNTQYF. The CDR3 bases are TGCGCCAGCAGCTTGGAGGGCGGGAGTGGGAATACGCAGTATTTT.

J is TRBJ1-1 and V is TRBV7-3; 7 bases fit TRBD1. V lost 5 bases to trimming and J lost 6 bases; unmatched junction nucleotides: 12. The germline CDR1 and CDR2 sequences are SGHTA and FQGTGA. The CDR3 is 15 amino acids. The CDR3 bases are TGTGCCAGCAGCCCCTCCCGAACAGGGGTCGCTGAAGCTTTCTTT. It codes for CASSPSRTGVAEAFF.

The V call is TRBV19, the J call TRBJ1-2, with 9 bases identical to TRBD1. This CDR3 has 13 residues. The junction had 3 bases not matched to a gene; V was cut back by 3 bases and J by 7 bases. Germline V lookup: CDR1 LNHDA, CDR2 SQIVND (reference sequence). CDR3 residues: CASSIVQGAGYTF. The CDR3 region has the DNA TGTGCCAGTAGTATCGTACAGGGGGCTGGCTACACCTTC.

This chain links TRBV29-1 with TRBJ1-1; no clear D. Trimming cost V 3 bases and J 1 base, with 9 bases left between them. Germline V gene data show CDR1 as SQVTM and CDR2 as ANQGSEA. This CDR3 contains 13 residues. The CDR3 sequence is CSVEEQPNTEAFF. The DNA of the CDR3 is TGCAGCGTTGAGGAGCAACCGAACACTGAAGCTTTCTTT.

The CDR3 reads CASSIAGWKPTPQYGYTF. The CDR3 DNA follows: TGTGCCAGTAGTATTGCGGGATGGAAGCCTACACCTCAATATGGCTACACCTTC. The rearrangement joins TRBV19 to TRBJ1-2; D gene uncertain. This CDR3 region has 18 residues. V lost 3 bases and J lost 5, with 25 bases in between. In germline, CDR1 is LNHDA, CDR2 SQIVND (reference sequence). Looking up the rest from reference TRBV19 and TRBJ1-2 gives the full variable domain: DGGITQSPKYLFRKEGQNVTLSCEQNLNHDAMYWYRQDPGQGLRLIYYSQIVNDFQKGDIAEGYSVSREKKESFPLTVTSAQKNPTAFYLCASSIAGWKPTPQYGYTFGSGTRLTVV.

The chain uses TRBV24-1 and TRBJ2-1; D perhaps matches TRBD2 (5 bases). The germline V gene has CDR1 KGHDR and CDR2 SFDVKD. V was cut by 2 bases and J by 11 bases, with 18 bases left in between. The CDR3 loop spans 15 amino acids. The CDR3 loop reads CATSDSIRLQWKQFF. The CDR3 DNA sequence: TGTGCCACCAGTGATTCGATACGACTACAATGGAAGCAGTTCTTC.

The CDR3 region has the DNA TGCGCCAGCTATGACGGACTAGCGGGAGTCTCGGCCTACGAGCAGTACTTC. This gives the protein CASYDGLAGVSAYEQYF. V is TRBV5-1 and J is TRBJ2-7, with TRBD2 matching over 13 bases. Germline V gene sequence: CDR1 SGHRS, CDR2 YFSETQ. V dropped 7 bases and J dropped 2; count of bases not matched to a gene: 12. This CDR3 has 17 residues.

The DNA of the CDR3 is TGTGCCAGCAGCTTAGACCCGGACTCCTCTGGAAACACCATATATTTT. It yields the protein CASSLDPDSSGNTIYF. The V and J genes are TRBV7-6 and TRBJ1-3; D remains ambiguous. The germline V gene has CDR1 SGHVS and CDR2 FNYEAQ. The V and J ends lost 1 base and 0 bases respectively, with 10 bases between them. The CDR3 has 16 amino acids. The full variable domain, with the rest looked up from reference TRBV7-6 and TRBJ1-3, is GAGVSQSPRYKVTKRGQDVALRCDPISGHVSLYWYRQALGQGPEFLTYFNYEAQQDKSGLPNDRFSAERPEGSISTLTIQRTEQRDSAMYRCASSLDPDSSGNTIYFGEGSWLTVV.

The V gene is TRBV6-1, the J gene TRBJ1-1, with D unclear. The CDR3 length is 16 residues. V lost 2 bases and J lost 2, with 15 bases in between. Germline V CDR1 and CDR2: MNHNS, SASEGT. The CDR3 sequence: CASSEILTGINTEAFF. The CDR3 bases are TGTGCCAGCAGTGAAATACTTACGGGGATCAACACTGAAGCTTTCTTT.

The chain couples TRBV2 to TRBJ1-4; 8 nucleotides agree with TRBD1. Losses at the gene ends were 2 bases for V and 4 bases for J; bases not matched to a gene: 3. Germline CDR1 SNHLY, CDR2 FYNNEI. The CDR3 has 15 residues. Here the CDR3 DNA reads TGTGCCAGCAGTGAACAGGGACAGGATAATGAAAAACTGTTTTTT. Translation: CASSEQGQDNEKLFF.

The V call is TRBV6-1, the J call TRBJ1-2; TRBD1 matches 9 bases. Germline V gene data show CDR1 as MNHNS and CDR2 as SASEGT. The CDR3 is 19 residues long. After removal of 1 base from V and 4 bases from J, the junction contained 16 bases not matched to a gene. The CDR3 protein is CASSEGQGGSVPTLYGYTF. The CDR3 DNA follows: TGTGCCAGCAGTGAAGGACAGGGGGGTTCGGTGCCGACTCTCTATGGCTACACCTTC.

This chain connects TRBV6-5 to TRBJ2-7; D possibly corresponds to TRBD2 (6 bases). V was cut by 6 bases and J by 0 bases, with 9 bases left in between. Germline CDR1 MNHEY, CDR2 SVGAGI. The CDR3 has 13 amino acids. The CDR3 spells CASSAGPSYEQYF. Written as DNA, the CDR3 is TGTGCCAGCAGCGCGGGACCCTCCTACGAGCAGTACTTC.

The V call is TRBV5-5, the J call TRBJ2-7; possibly TRBD2 for D (6 bases). Germline assignment: CDR1 SGHKS and CDR2 YYEKEE (reference sequence). Trimming removed 0 bases at V and 3 bases at J, with 13 bases between. The CDR3 covers 15 residues. CDR3 nucleotide sequence: TGTGCCAGCAGCTTGGCCGGGGGACGGATCTACGAGCAGTACTTC. Translated: CASSLAGGRIYEQYF.

The chain employs TRBV24-1 and TRBJ2-3, with 7 bases matching TRBD1. The ends lost 3 bases at V and 4 bases at J; junction bases unmatched: 0. CDR1 is KGHDR and CDR2 is SFDVKD in the germline V gene. This CDR3 is built from 13 residues. In DNA form, the CDR3 reads TGTGCCACCAGTGATACAGGGGCAGATACGCAGTATTTT. The encoded protein is CATSDTGADTQYF.

The chain employs TRBV6-5 and TRBJ1-3; 8 bases agree with TRBD1. Germline loops: CDR1 MNHEY, CDR2 SVGAGI. The CDR3 runs 13 residues. Trimming took 8 bases from V and 3 from J; bases not matched to a gene: 3. The chain's CDR3 is CASARGLGNTIYF. The CDR3 bases are TGTGCCAGCGCCAGGGGGCTTGGAAACACCATATATTTT.

The genes are TRBV5-1 and TRBJ2-1; 8 nucleotides agree with TRBD1. The V gene end was trimmed by 0 bases and the J gene end by 1 base; junction bases not matched to a gene: 6. The germline gives CDR1 SGHRS, CDR2 YFSETQ. The CDR3 contains 17 residues. The CDR3 coding sequence is TGCGCCAGCAGCTTGGCCCCAGGGGGCCAGTCCTACAATGAGCAGTTCTTC. Translated: CASSLAPGGQSYNEQFF.

As DNA, the CDR3 is TGTGCCATCAGTGAGTCGGAGGGAAAGAAAAACATTCAGTACTTC. This translates into CAISESEGKKNIQYF. The chain couples TRBV10-3 to TRBJ2-4, with TRBD2 as a possible D gene (6 bases). V was shortened by 0 bases and J by 4 bases, with 10 bases between the two germline ends. Per germline, CDR1 ENHRY and CDR2 SYGVKD. There are 15 residues in the CDR3.

The chain couples TRBV5-1 to TRBJ1-2; possibly TRBD1 for D (6 bases). The V end lost 4 bases, the J end lost 7 bases, and 17 bases lay between the germline ends. Germline V lookup: CDR1 SGHRS, CDR2 YFSETQ. There are 14 residues in the CDR3. The CDR3 spells CASSRNRDLTGYTF. The CDR3 DNA sequence: TGCGCCAGCAGCAGGAACAGGGACCTGACTGGCTACACCTTC.

The V gene is TRBV7-9, the J gene TRBJ1-4, with 12 bases matching TRBD1. The CDR3 runs to 16 residues. CDR1 and CDR2 (germline): SEHNR, FQNEAQ (reference sequence). Germline trimming cut 2 bases from V and 13 bases from J; bases unmatched to any gene: 11. The CDR3 sequence: CASSLSGTGGRGVLFF. The CDR3 nucleotides read TGTGCCAGCAGCTTAAGCGGGACAGGGGGCCGAGGTGTACTGTTTTTT.

This clone was detected only once. The rearrangement links TRBV6-5 to TRBJ1-3; D may be TRBD1 (6 bases). Germline CDR1 is MNHEY and CDR2 is SVGAGI. V lost 8 bases to trimming and J lost 0 bases, with 14 bases between them. The CDR3 is 15 residues long. The CDR3 region is CASGARQVSGNTIYF. In DNA, the CDR3 is TGTGCCAGCGGCGCCCGACAGGTCTCTGGAAACACCATATATTTT.

V is TRBV5-6 and J is TRBJ1-4, with D tentatively TRBD1 (5 bases). Trimming shortened V by 1 base and J by 7 bases, and 11 bases separated the two germline ends. The germline V gene has CDR1 SGHDT and CDR2 YYEEEE. CDR3 length: 14 residues. The CDR3 nucleotides read TGTGCCAGCAGCTTGTATGGGGGAGGTGAAAAACTGTTTTTT. It translates to CASSLYGGGEKLFF.

The rearrangement uses TRBV4-1 and TRBJ2-7, with 12 nucleotides matching TRBD2. The length of the CDR3 is 16 residues. CDR1 MGHRA and CDR2 YSYEKL come from the germline V gene. The V segment lost 4 bases and the J segment 1 base; nucleotides outside the gene matches: 5. The chain's CDR3 is CASSPRLAGDSYEQYF. The CDR3 DNA sequence: TGCGCCAGCAGCCCACGACTAGCGGGAGATTCCTACGAGCAGTACTTC.

The rearrangement joins TRBV7-8 to TRBJ2-2; 8 bases match TRBD2. The CDR3 extends over 16 amino acids. From germline, CDR1 is SGHVS and CDR2 FQNEAQ. The V segment lost 8 bases and the J segment 0 bases; nucleotides outside the gene matches: 8. The CDR3, as DNA: TGTGCCAGCGAACCTTTAGCGGGATCGAACACCGGGGAGCTGTTTTTT. Amino acid sequence: CASEPLAGSNTGELFF.

Of note for this clone: In this CDR3 the conserved last residue, phenylalanine or tryptophan, is missing, so a read error is likely. It is unclear where the CDR3 begins or ends on the DNA, so no DNA is shown, and the CDR3 is as TCRdb lists it. This chain uses TRBV27 with TRBJ1-3. Looked up from germline, CDR1 is MNHEY and CDR2 is SMNVEV (reference sequence). The CDR3 adds up to 9 amino acids, both ends counted. The CDR3 is CASGSSPCS.

Written as DNA, the CDR3 is TGCAGCGTTGCTCTTGGCAGGGGGTCCAATCAGCCCCAGCATTTT. It is translated as CSVALGRGSNQPQHF. The rearrangement uses TRBV29-1 and TRBJ1-5; 7 bases line up with TRBD1. This CDR3 spans 15 amino acids. CDR1 is SQVTM and CDR2 is ANQGSEA in the germline V gene. With V trimmed by 4 bases and J by 3 bases, 9 bases remained unmatched.

The chain links TRBV5-6 to TRBJ2-2; D gene uncertain. Germline loops: CDR1 SGHDT, CDR2 YYEEEE. The CDR3 length is 13 residues. V dropped 2 bases and J dropped 7 bases, with 9 bases sitting between them. For the CDR3, the DNA is TGTGCCAGCAGCTTTGCCGGAGACGGGGAGCTGTTTTTT. Translated, it gives CASSFAGDGELFF. The variable domain in full, with the rest retrieved from reference TRBV5-6 and TRBJ2-2, is DAGVTQSPTHLIKTRGQQVTLRCSPKSGHDTVSWYQQALGQGPQFIFQYYEEEERQRGNFPDRFSGHQFPNYSSELNVNALLLGDSALYLCASSFAGDGELFFGEGSRLTVL.